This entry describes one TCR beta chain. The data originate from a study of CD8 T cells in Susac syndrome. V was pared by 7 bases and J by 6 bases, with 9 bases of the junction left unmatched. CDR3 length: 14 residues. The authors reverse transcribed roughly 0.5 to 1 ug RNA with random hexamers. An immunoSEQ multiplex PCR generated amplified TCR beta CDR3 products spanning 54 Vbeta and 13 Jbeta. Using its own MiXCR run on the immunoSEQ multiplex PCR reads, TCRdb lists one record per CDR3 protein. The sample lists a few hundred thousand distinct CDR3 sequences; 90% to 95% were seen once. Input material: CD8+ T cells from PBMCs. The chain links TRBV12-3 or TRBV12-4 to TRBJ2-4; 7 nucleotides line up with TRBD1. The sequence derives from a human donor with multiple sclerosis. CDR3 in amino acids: CASTPRDSRNIQYF. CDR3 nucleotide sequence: TGTGCCAGCACCCCCCGGGACAGTCGAAACATTCAGTACTTC.